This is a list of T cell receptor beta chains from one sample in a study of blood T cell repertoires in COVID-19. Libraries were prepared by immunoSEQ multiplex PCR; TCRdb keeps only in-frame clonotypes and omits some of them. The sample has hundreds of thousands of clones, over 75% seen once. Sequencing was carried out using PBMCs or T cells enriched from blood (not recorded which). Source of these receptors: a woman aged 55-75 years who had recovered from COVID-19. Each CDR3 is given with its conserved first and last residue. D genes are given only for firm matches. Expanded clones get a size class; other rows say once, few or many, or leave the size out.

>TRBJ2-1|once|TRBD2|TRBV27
CASKPVLAGGPSFF
TGTGCCAGCAAACCGGTACTAGCGGGAGGGCCGTCGTTCTTC
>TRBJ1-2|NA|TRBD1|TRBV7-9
CASSPSLDRVYGYTF
TGTGCCAGCAGCCCGTCCTTGGACAGGGTCTATGGCTACACCTTC
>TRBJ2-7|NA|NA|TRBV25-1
CASSRRLANSYEQYF
TGTGCCAGCAGCCGTCGGCTAGCGAACTCCTACGAGCAGTACTTC
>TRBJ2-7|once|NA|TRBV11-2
CASGGHLSSYEQYF
TGTGCCAGCGGTGGGCACCTGAGCTCCTACGAGCAGTACTTC
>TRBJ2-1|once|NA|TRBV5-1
CASSLPTRTGNNEQFF
TGCGCCAGCAGCTTGCCGACTAGAACTGGGAACAATGAGCAGTTCTTC
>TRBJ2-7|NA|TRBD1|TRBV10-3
CAISESLVGQGAYEQYF
TGTGCCATCAGTGAGTCTCTAGTCGGACAGGGGGCTTACGAGCAGTACTTC
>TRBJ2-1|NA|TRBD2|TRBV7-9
CASSLGLAIEFF
TGTGCCAGCAGCCTCGGACTAGCGATAGAGTTCTTC
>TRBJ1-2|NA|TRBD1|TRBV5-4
CASSWGQNYGYTF
TGTGCCAGCAGCTGGGGACAGAACTATGGCTACACCTTC
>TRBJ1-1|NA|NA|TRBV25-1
CATGGQNTEAFF
TGTGCCACGGGGGGTCAGAACACTGAAGCTTTCTTT
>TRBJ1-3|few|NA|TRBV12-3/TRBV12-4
CASSRGTGNTIYF
TGTGCCAGCAGCAGAGGAACTGGAAACACCATATATTTT
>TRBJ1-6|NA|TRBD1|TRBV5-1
CASSALGRDSSPLHF
TGCGCCAGCAGCGCCCTTGGCAGGGACAGTTCACCCCTCCACTTT
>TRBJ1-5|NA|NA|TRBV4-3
CASSQDLSRPQHF
TGCGCCAGCAGCCAAGACCTTAGCCGCCCCCAGCATTTT
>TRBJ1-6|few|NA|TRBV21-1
CASSKELRDRVNNRGSPLHF
TGTGCCAGCAGCAAAGAATTGAGGGACAGGGTCAACAACCGGGGTTCACCCCTCCACTTT
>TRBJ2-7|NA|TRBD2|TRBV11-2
CASSSRPLAGGRREQYF
TGTGCCAGCAGCTCAAGGCCACTAGCGGGAGGGCGCCGCGAGCAGTACTTC
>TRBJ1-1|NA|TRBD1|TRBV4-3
CASSQRTGGVTEAFF
TGCGCCAGCAGCCAAAGGACAGGGGGCGTCACTGAAGCTTTCTTT